This T cell receptor beta chain was obtained from a study of regulatory T cells in long-lasting Graves disease. Time point here: newly diagnosed GD, antithyroid drugs for less than 3 months. The TCR library was prepared using RNA isolated from PBMCs. Arm-PCR of CDR3 regions with iRepertoire HTBI primers generated TCR beta libraries. Each CDR3 protein is one row after TCRdb ran MiXCR on the multiplex PCR reads. The repertoire holds 400,000 to 500,000 distinct CDR3 sequences, with roughly 17% as singletons. This clonotype has just a few counts. V was cut by 6 bases and J by 10 bases, with 22 bases left in between. The CDR3 is 15 residues long. Germline loops: CDR1 DFQATT, CDR2 SNEGSKA (reference sequence). The same sample was also used in a study of T cells in Graves' hyperthyroidism and ophthalmopathy. This second study says: Clinical symptoms, serum thyroxine, TRAb, thyroid ultrasound and orbital computed tomography informed diagnoses. Carried out on the TCR CDR3, a first-round RT-PCR used the HTBI primer set.

The TCR sequence derives from a woman aged 30 to 39 with Graves disease. The specimen was peripheral blood mononuclear cells (PBMCs), collected at new diagnosis, from a patient treated with antithyroid drugs. The chain recombines TRBV20-1 with TRBJ1-6, with D possibly being TRBD1 (5 bases). CDR3 DNA: TGCAGTGCCCCCCGAAACTTGGACAAGGGATCACCCCTCCACTTT. Residues: CSAPRNLDKGSPLHF.